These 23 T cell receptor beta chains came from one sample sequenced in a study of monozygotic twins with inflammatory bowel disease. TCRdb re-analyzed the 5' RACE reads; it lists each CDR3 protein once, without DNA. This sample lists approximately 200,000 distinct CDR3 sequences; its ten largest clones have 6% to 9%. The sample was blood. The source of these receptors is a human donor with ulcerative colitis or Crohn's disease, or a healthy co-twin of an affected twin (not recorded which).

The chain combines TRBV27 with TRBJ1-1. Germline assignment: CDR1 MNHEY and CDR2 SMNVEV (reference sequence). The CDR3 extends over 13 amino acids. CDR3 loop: CASSRGLNTEAFF.

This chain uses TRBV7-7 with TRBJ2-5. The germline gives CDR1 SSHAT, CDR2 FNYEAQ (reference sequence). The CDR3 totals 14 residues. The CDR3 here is CASSFKLPQETQYF.

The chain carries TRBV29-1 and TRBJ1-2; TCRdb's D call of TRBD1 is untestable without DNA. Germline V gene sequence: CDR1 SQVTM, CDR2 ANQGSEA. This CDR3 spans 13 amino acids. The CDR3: CSLRTGLNYGYTF.

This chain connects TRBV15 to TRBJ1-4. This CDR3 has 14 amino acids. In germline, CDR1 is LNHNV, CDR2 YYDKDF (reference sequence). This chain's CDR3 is CATSGDTGGEKLFF.

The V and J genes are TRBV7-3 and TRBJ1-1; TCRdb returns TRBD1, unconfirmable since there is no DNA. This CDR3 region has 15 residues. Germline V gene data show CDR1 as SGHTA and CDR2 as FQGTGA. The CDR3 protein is CASSPGLGGNTEAFF.

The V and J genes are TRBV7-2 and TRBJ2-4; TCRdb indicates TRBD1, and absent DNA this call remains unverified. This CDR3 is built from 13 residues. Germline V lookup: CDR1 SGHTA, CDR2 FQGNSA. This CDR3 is CASSLARERIQYF.

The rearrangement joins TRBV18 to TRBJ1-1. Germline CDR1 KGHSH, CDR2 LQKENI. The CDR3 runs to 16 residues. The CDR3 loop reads CASSPGPPVLTTEAFF. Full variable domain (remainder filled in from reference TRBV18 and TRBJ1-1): NAGVMQNPRHLVRRRGQEARLRCSPMKGHSHVYWYRQLPEEGLKFMVYLQKENIIDESGMPKERFSAEFPKEGPSILRIQQVVRGDSAAYFCASSPGPPVLTTEAFFGQGTRLTVV.

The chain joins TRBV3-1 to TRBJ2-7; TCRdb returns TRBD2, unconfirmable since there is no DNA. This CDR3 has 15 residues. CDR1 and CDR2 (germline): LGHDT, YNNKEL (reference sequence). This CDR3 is CASSPRSGNGYEQYF.

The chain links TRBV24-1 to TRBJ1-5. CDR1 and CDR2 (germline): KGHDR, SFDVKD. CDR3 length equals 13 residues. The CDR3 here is CATGPAGNQPQHF.

The CDR3 protein is CASSLVPAGGQDEQFF. The chain is built from TRBV14 and TRBJ2-1; TCRdb proposes TRBD2, but this gene call is untestable without DNA. The CDR3 extends over 16 amino acids. Germline V gene sequence: CDR1 SGHDN, CDR2 FVKESK.

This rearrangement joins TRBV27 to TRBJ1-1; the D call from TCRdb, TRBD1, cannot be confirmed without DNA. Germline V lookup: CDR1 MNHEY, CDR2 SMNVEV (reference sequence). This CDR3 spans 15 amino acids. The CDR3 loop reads CASSLRQGIHTEAFF.

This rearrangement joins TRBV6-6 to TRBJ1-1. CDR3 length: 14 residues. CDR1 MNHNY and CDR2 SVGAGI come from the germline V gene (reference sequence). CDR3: CASSCGVVRVSAFF.

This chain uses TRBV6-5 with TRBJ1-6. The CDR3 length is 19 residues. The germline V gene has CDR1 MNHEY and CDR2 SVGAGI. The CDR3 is CASSYSSELLSSYNSPLHF.

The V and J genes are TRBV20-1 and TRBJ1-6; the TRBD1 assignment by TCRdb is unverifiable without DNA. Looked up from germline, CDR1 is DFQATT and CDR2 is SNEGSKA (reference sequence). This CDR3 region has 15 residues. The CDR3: CSASITGTGNSPLHF.

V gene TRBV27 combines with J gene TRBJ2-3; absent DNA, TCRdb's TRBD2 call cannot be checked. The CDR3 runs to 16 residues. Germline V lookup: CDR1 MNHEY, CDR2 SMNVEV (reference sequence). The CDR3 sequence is CASRKLGLILTDTQNF.

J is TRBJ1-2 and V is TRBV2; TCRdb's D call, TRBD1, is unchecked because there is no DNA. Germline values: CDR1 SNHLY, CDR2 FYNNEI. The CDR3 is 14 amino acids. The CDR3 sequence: CASSPGHPNYGYTF. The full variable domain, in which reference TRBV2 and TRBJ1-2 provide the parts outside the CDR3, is EPEVTQTPSHQVTQMGQEVILRCVPISNHLYFYWYRQILGQKVEFLVSFYNNEISEKSEIFDDQFSVERPDGSNFTLKIRSTKLEDSAMYFCASSPGHPNYGYTFGSGTRLTVV.

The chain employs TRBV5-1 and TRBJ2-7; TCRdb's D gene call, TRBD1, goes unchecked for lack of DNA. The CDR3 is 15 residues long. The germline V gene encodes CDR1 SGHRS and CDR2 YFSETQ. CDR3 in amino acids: CASSLDPGGTYEQYF.

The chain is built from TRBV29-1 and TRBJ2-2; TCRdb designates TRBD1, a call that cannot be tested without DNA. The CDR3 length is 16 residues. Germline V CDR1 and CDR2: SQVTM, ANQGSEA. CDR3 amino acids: CSAGWAVGPNTGELFF.

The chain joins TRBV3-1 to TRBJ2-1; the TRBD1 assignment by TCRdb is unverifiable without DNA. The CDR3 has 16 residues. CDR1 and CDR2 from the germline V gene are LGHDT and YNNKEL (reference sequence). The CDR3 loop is CASSQEGTISYNEQFF.

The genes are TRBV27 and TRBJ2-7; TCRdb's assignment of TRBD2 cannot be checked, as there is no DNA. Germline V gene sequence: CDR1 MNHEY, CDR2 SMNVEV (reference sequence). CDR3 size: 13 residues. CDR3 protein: CASSNRPPYEQYF.

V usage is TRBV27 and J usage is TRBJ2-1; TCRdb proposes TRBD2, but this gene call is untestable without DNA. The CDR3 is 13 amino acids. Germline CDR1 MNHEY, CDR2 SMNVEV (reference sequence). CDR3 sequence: CASRRGLNNEQFF.

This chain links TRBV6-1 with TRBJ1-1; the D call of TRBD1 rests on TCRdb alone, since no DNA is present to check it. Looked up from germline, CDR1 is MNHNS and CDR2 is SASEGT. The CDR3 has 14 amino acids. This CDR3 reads CASSHRVMNTEAFF.

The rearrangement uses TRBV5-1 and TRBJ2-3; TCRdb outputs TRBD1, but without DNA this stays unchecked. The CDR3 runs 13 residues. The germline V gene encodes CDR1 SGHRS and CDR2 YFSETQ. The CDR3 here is CASSPGTADTQYF.